One T cell receptor beta chain is described in this entry. Isolation per sample recovered at least 6 million PBMCs. This record comes from a study of blood T cells in healthy people across ages. Primers used in a second PCR of about 7 to 12 cycles were a sample-barcoded 5' primer and a J-beta primer mix. Each cDNA molecule was tagged by a template-switch adaptor that had 12 random nucleotides. TCRdb recomputed calls from the 5' RACE reads with MiXCR, one row per CDR3 protein. The sample lists about 600,000 distinct CDR3 sequences, around 48% occurring once. There are 16 residues in the CDR3. Deletions cut 5 bases from V and 1 base from J, with 16 bases between. CDR1 SGHTA and CDR2 FQGNSA come from the germline V gene.

The chain joins TRBV7-2 to TRBJ2-3, with D possibly being TRBD1 or TRBD2 (6 bases each). The TCR comes from a man at least 80 years old in good health. Specimen: blood. This CDR3 is CASSPPGARGTDTQYF. In DNA form, the CDR3 reads TGTGCCAGCAGCCCTCCGGGGGCGCGGGGCACAGATACGCAGTATTTT.